The clone carrying this T cell receptor beta chain turned up a few times. This entry belongs to a study of sequential checkpoint blockade in melanoma. Study overall: Randomization was 1:1 between first-line nivolumab→ipilimumab and ipilimumab→nivolumab. Both treatment sequences were followed by maintenance nivolumab.

The junction had 1 base not matched to a gene; V was cut back by 1 base and J by 3 bases. CDR1 MNHNS and CDR2 SASEGT come from the germline V gene. The CDR3 runs 15 residues. The assay was immunoSEQ multiplex PCR, and TCRdb's table has in-frame clones only and misses some. The sample lists roughly 8,800 clones, around 70% occurring once. Indicated treatment: randomized to nivolumab then ipilimumab (arm A) or the reverse (arm B). Patients had received no earlier DNA-damaging chemotherapy. PBMC sorting kept live CD3+CD8+ cells without CD19 or CD56. The sequences come from CD8+ T cells sorted from blood (inferred from file names), collected from a patient given nivolumab and ipilimumab in sequence. The TCR originated in a human donor with melanoma. This rearrangement joins TRBV6-1 to TRBJ2-1; 9 bases line up with TRBD2. The CDR3 protein is CASSEGTSDYNEQFF. The CDR3 DNA is TGTGCCAGCAGTGAAGGGACTAGCGACTACAATGAGCAGTTCTTC.